This T cell receptor beta chain is from a study of T cells after yellow fever vaccination. Overall study context: Fractions of limited cellularity were prepared by means of SMART-Seq v4 Ultra Low Input. General study points: Most primary-vaccination clones recurred post-booster (roughly 96% CD4, 88% CD8).

This CDR3 region has 11 residues. Trimming stripped 1 base from V and 8 bases from J, with 6 bases between. This clonotype was found a few times. Its target is unknown. The 5'RACE template-switching step produced TCR cDNA and added a universal primer site and UMIs. From the 5' RACE reads, TCRdb called clonotypes with MiXCR, one entry per CDR3 protein. The sample lists some 320,000 distinct CDR3 sequences; around a tenth were seen once. The input for sequencing was CD4+ T cells sorted from PBMCs, taken 45 days after the yellow fever booster vaccination. The receptor's source is a man between 18 and 35 years old who received the YFV17D yellow fever vaccine. The chain is built from TRBV12-3 or TRBV12-4 and TRBJ2-7; D unresolved. In DNA, the CDR3 is TGTGCCAGCAGTTTAGGCCTCAAGCAGTACTTC. As protein: CASSLGLKQYF.